What follows are 10 T cell receptor beta chains derived from one specimen sequenced in a study of graft-versus-host responses after intestinal transplantation. Processing released intraepithelial and lamina propria lymphocytes from the graft tissue. Sequencing used immunoSEQ multiplex PCR; TCRdb keeps in-frame clones, though not all of them. The table lists about 22,000 clones, around 76% of them singletons. Sequencing was performed on ileum tissue, taken 12 days after intestinal transplant. The receptors here all came from a human patient who received an intestinal transplant, so some T cells may come from the graft donor.

The chain couples TRBV15 to TRBJ2-7; TRBD1 is a possible D gene (6 bases). The germline V gene has CDR1 LNHNV and CDR2 YYDKDF (reference sequence). This CDR3 spans 19 amino acids. The V end was cut by 5 bases, the J end by 3 bases, with 29 bases between. CDR3 sequence (DNA): TGTGCCACCAGCCCCGGTCGGCCCGTAATTGGACAGCCGATCTACGAGCAGTACTTC. It translates to CATSPGRPVIGQPIYEQYF.

The rearrangement uses TRBV13 and TRBJ1-3, with 7 bases lining up with TRBD1. Per germline, CDR1 PRHDT and CDR2 FYEKMQ (reference sequence). J gave up 1 base and V 5 bases, and 8 bases lay outside the gene matches. The length of the CDR3 is 16 residues. In DNA form, the CDR3 reads TGTGCCAGCAGCCAGGGGGAAAGGTCGTCTGGAAACACCATATATTTT. Its protein product is CASSQGERSSGNTIYF.

The chain employs TRBV7-9 and TRBJ2-2; tentatively, D is TRBD2 (5 bases). Trimming cost V 8 bases and J 4 bases, with 14 bases left between them. CDR3 length equals 14 residues. In germline, CDR1 is SEHNR, CDR2 FQNEAQ (reference sequence). The CDR3 here is CASENTGFTGELFF. In DNA form, the CDR3 reads TGTGCCAGCGAAAACACGGGGTTCACCGGGGAGCTGTTTTTT.

The chain joins TRBV11-3 to TRBJ2-5; 9 bases map to TRBD2. With V trimmed by 1 base and J by 9 bases, 9 bases remained unmatched. The CDR3 loop spans 15 amino acids. Germline V gives CDR1 SGHNT, CDR2 YENEEA. The chain's CDR3 is CASSLVAGGGRSQYF. CDR3 DNA sequence: TGTGCCAGCAGCTTAGTGGCGGGAGGGGGAAGGTCCCAGTACTTC.

This clone was detected only a few times. V usage is TRBV2 and J usage is TRBJ2-3; 10 nucleotides match TRBD2. The length of the CDR3 is 15 residues. Unmatched junction bases numbered 9, after V lost 7 bases and J lost 5 bases. CDR1 SNHLY and CDR2 FYNNEI come from the germline V gene. The DNA of the CDR3 is TGTGCCAGCATGGCAGCGGGAGGGGATGGAGATACGCAGTATTTT. Protein: CASMAAGGDGDTQYF. The full variable domain, rest sourced from reference TRBV2 and TRBJ2-3, is EPEVTQTPSHQVTQMGQEVILRCVPISNHLYFYWYRQILGQKVEFLVSFYNNEISEKSEIFDDQFSVERPDGSNFTLKIRSTKLEDSAMYFCASMAAGGDGDTQYFGPGTRLTVL.

The chain is built from TRBV9 and TRBJ2-5, with D possibly matching TRBD1 (5 bases). Germline V CDR1 and CDR2: SGDLS, YYNGEE. The CDR3 runs to 14 residues. V lost 3 bases and J lost 2, with 11 bases in between. CDR3 residues: CASSGRQNQETQYF. As DNA, the CDR3 is TGTGCCAGCAGCGGGCGACAGAATCAAGAGACCCAGTACTTC.

The rearrangement uses TRBV19 and TRBJ1-2; no definite D call. The germline V and J ends were trimmed by 5 bases and 1 base, with 14 bases remaining between them. The length of the CDR3 is 15 residues. CDR1 LNHDA and CDR2 SQIVND come from the germline V gene (reference sequence). This CDR3 is CASSEGRKGNYGYTF. The CDR3 DNA is TGTGCCAGTAGTGAGGGAAGGAAGGGTAACTATGGCTACACCTTC.

The chain has TRBV28 and TRBJ1-1, with 7 nucleotides matching TRBD1. Unmatched junction bases numbered 7, after V lost 6 bases and J lost 0 bases. The germline V gene encodes CDR1 MDHEN and CDR2 SYDVKM. The CDR3 runs to 15 residues. CDR3 residues: CASRAGGPMNTEAFF. As DNA, the CDR3 is TGTGCCAGCAGAGCAGGGGGTCCTATGAACACTGAAGCTTTCTTT.

This clone appeared a few times. The rearrangement links TRBV7-9 to TRBJ1-1, with D perhaps matching TRBD1 (6 bases). The CDR3 runs to 14 residues. V lost 5 bases and J 4 bases, leaving 14 bases between the germline ends. From germline, CDR1 is SEHNR and CDR2 FQNEAQ (reference sequence). CDR3 residues: CASSGGQPVTEAFF. The DNA of the CDR3 is TGTGCCAGCAGCGGAGGACAGCCAGTCACTGAAGCTTTCTTT.

Only a few counts were recorded for this clone. The chain links TRBV5-4 to TRBJ2-7; 8 nucleotides agree with TRBD2. V was clipped by 0 bases and J by 7 bases; unmatched bases: 6. In germline, CDR1 is SGHNT, CDR2 YYREEE (reference sequence). The length of the CDR3 is 14 residues. CDR3 protein: CASSLVAGGEEQYF. In DNA, the CDR3 is TGTGCCAGCAGCTTGGTCGCGGGGGGAGAAGAGCAGTACTTC.